The 32 T cell receptor beta chains in this list originate from one sample, sequenced in a study of human T cells and chemical hapten exposure. Via MiXCR, TCRdb re-called the RACE reads, giving one row per CDR3 protein. The data contain approximately 100,000 distinct CDR3 sequences, 9.5% to 11% of them singletons. Time point specified: patch test 1, 2 weeks after DPC sensitization. As for treatment: therapeutic diphenylcyclopropenone sensitization with weekly scalp DPC. The input for sequencing was whole blood, taken in connection with sensitization to the hapten diphenylcyclopropenone (DPC). The origin of the receptors is a woman aged 40-49 years with alopecia areata. Some clones in this sample may be carry-over from other donors' samples.

This clonotype occurred many times. The rearrangement links TRBV7-9 to TRBJ2-3; D is uncertain. The ends were cut back, 5 bases at V and 6 bases at J, with 9 bases in the middle. The germline gives CDR1 SEHNR, CDR2 FQNEAQ (reference sequence). The CDR3 totals 12 residues. CDR3 sequence (DNA): TGTGCCAGCAGCCTCGCGGTGGATACGCAGTATTTT. Amino acid sequence: CASSLAVDTQYF.

The chain recombines TRBV29-1 with TRBJ2-2, with D possibly being TRBD1 (7 bases). Germline V gene sequence: CDR1 SQVTM, CDR2 ANQGSEA. Trimming took off 7 bases at V and 5 bases at J, with 14 bases between the two ends. The CDR3 covers 13 residues. Here the CDR3 reads CSGVQGRTGELFF. Here the CDR3 DNA reads TGCAGCGGGGTACAGGGGAGGACCGGGGAGCTGTTTTTT.

The chain is built from TRBV19 and TRBJ2-1, with 8 bases lining up with TRBD2. Germline V lookup: CDR1 LNHDA, CDR2 SQIVND (reference sequence). V gave up 7 bases and J gave up 5 bases; unmatched junction bases: 7. The CDR3 runs to 14 residues. The CDR3 DNA reads as TGTGCCAGTAAACCCCGGGAGGGAAACAATGAGCAGTTCTTC. This translates into CASKPREGNNEQFF.

In its sample, this clonotype was seen many times. This chain uses TRBV4-3 with TRBJ2-3; D tentatively fits TRBD1 or TRBD2 (5 bases each). V was pared by 8 bases and J by 0 bases, with 15 bases between. Germline assignment: CDR1 LGHNA and CDR2 YSLEER. The CDR3 loop spans 15 amino acids. The CDR3 reads CASSPRGPSTDTQYF. The CDR3 DNA reads as TGCGCCAGCTCCCCACGGGGACCCAGCACAGATACGCAGTATTTT.

The gene calls are TRBV25-1 and TRBJ2-3; a weak D match, TRBD2 (5 bases). The germline V and J ends were trimmed by 2 bases and 1 base, with 13 bases remaining between them. The CDR3 runs 16 residues. Germline-derived CDR1 and CDR2 are MGHDK and SYGVNS. The CDR3 nucleotides are TGTGCCAGCAGTGAAGGGTTCGGGGTGGGCACAGATACGCAGTATTTT. It yields the protein CASSEGFGVGTDTQYF.

This clonotype was counted many times. The chain carries TRBV5-4 and TRBJ2-1; the D gene could be TRBD1 or TRBD2 (5 bases each). CDR1 is SGHNT, CDR2 YYREEE, per germline (reference sequence). The CDR3 has 15 residues. V lost 5 bases and J 1 base, leaving 13 bases between the germline ends. This CDR3 is CASSWGRGSYNEQFF. In nucleotides, the CDR3 is TGTGCCAGCAGTTGGGGACGCGGGTCCTACAATGAGCAGTTCTTC.

This clonotype was seen only a few times. The chain employs TRBV15 and TRBJ2-2; 8 nucleotides agree with TRBD1. CDR3 length equals 14 residues. Germline V gene sequence: CDR1 LNHNV, CDR2 YYDKDF (reference sequence). V dropped 3 bases and J dropped 5; count of bases not matched to a gene: 2. Here the CDR3 reads CATSRGTGTGELFF. The CDR3, as DNA: TGTGCCACCAGCAGGGGGACAGGAACCGGGGAGCTGTTTTTT.

A note on this clonotype: A much larger clone lies one base from this, so it may be a read error. The conserved final phenylalanine or tryptophan is absent from the CDR3, which likely points to a read error. The chain recombines TRBV20-1 with TRBJ2-5; 12 bases line up with TRBD2. The CDR3 length is 16 residues. Germline CDR1 and CDR2: DFQATT and SNEGSKA (reference sequence). V shed 5 bases, J shed 4 bases, and the junction held 11 bases outside the gene matches. The CDR3 sequence is CSAPASGGGRRETQYI. DNA for the CDR3: TGCAGTGCTCCCGCTAGCGGGGGGGGTAGAAGAGAGACCCAGTACATC.

This clonotype was seen a few times. The V gene is TRBV3-2, the J gene TRBJ1-6. TRBV3-2 is flagged as a pseudogene. This CDR3 has 15 amino acids. The CDR3 region has the DNA TGTGCCAGCAGCCAAGATCCGTCTTTAAATTCACCCCTCCACTTT. It specifies CASSQDPSLNSPLHF.

The rearrangement links TRBV11-3 to TRBJ1-6; perhaps TRBD1 as D (6 bases). CDR1 and CDR2 (germline): SGHNT, YENEEA. The CDR3 spans 18 residues. V lost 1 base and J 3 bases, leaving 16 bases between the germline ends. The CDR3, as DNA: TGTGCCAGCAGCTTAGTCCCCTGGACAGACTTCTATAATTCACCCCTCCACTTT. Protein: CASSLVPWTDFYNSPLHF.

The chain is built from TRBV27 and TRBJ2-7; D is uncertain. The CDR3 has 14 amino acids. Germline V gene lookup returns CDR1 MNHEY and CDR2 SMNVEV (reference sequence). Trimming left V 2 bases short and J 1 base short, with 9 bases between. The CDR3 region has the DNA TGTGCCAGCAGTTTACGTCTAGATTCCTACGAGCAGTACTTC. Its translation: CASSLRLDSYEQYF.

This clonotype has a handful of counts. The genes are TRBV6-6 and TRBJ2-1; TRBD1 might be the D (6 bases). CDR1 is MNHNY and CDR2 is SVGAGI in the germline V gene (reference sequence). This CDR3 spans 12 amino acids. Between the trimmed V and J ends, which lost 6 bases and 7 bases, there was a span of 10 bases. CDR3 region: CASSWGTNEQFF. The CDR3 nucleotides are TGTGCCAGCAGCTGGGGGACAAATGAGCAGTTCTTC.

This clonotype came up many times. This CDR3 is CASSLLDSTDTQYF. CDR3 bases: TGTGCCAGCAGTTTACTGGATAGCACAGATACGCAGTATTTT. This chain uses TRBV12-3 or TRBV12-4 with TRBJ2-3; D unclear. V lost 2 bases to trimming and J lost 0 bases, with 6 bases between them. CDR3 size: 14 residues.

The count of this clonotype is one. The genes are TRBV15 and TRBJ2-7; D gene unclear. This CDR3 comprises 12 residues. CDR1 is LNHNV and CDR2 is YYDKDF in the germline V gene (reference sequence). Trimming removed 8 bases at V and 3 bases at J, with 11 bases between. CDR3 amino acids: CATGHLDYEQYF. The CDR3 DNA follows: TGTGCCACCGGGCACTTAGACTACGAGCAGTACTTC.

Ten or more counts support this clonotype. The chain is built from TRBV29-1 and TRBJ1-1; D remains ambiguous. The CDR3 has 12 amino acids. Germline V lookup: CDR1 SQVTM, CDR2 ANQGSEA. V lost 6 bases and J lost 1, with 9 bases in between. The CDR3 spells CSVRLWNTEAFF. The DNA for the CDR3 is TGCAGCGTCCGACTTTGGAACACTGAAGCTTTCTTT.

This clonotype occurred a few times. The chain employs TRBV30 and TRBJ2-1, with unresolved D. Germline CDR1 GTSNPN, CDR2 SVGIG (reference sequence). The CDR3 runs 12 residues. The V and J ends lost 3 bases and 7 bases respectively, with 10 bases between them. The CDR3 DNA reads as TGTGCCTGGAGCGCCCCCTCTAATGAGCAGTTCTTC. It codes for CAWSAPSNEQFF.

In its sample, this clonotype was seen many times. The chain joins TRBV2 to TRBJ2-7, with TRBD1 identical over 8 bases. V was clipped by 7 bases and J by 2 bases; unmatched bases: 4. From germline, CDR1 is SNHLY and CDR2 FYNNEI. The CDR3 covers 13 residues. The CDR3 DNA reads as TGTGCCAGCAAATACAGGGGGGCCTACGAGCAGTACTTC. It is translated as CASKYRGAYEQYF. The entire variable domain, with the rest obtained from reference TRBV2 and TRBJ2-7, is as follows: EPEVTQTPSHQVTQMGQEVILRCVPISNHLYFYWYRQILGQKVEFLVSFYNNEISEKSEIFDDQFSVERPDGSNFTLKIRSTKLEDSAMYFCASKYRGAYEQYFGPGTRLTVT.

The chain recombines TRBV11-2 with TRBJ2-1; tentatively, D is TRBD2 (6 bases). The CDR3 consists of 15 residues. Trimming took 7 bases from V and 14 from J, leaving 27 bases between them. Germline-derived CDR1 and CDR2 are SGHAT and FQNNGV. CDR3 coding DNA: TGTGCCAGCACCCTCACAGGAGGGAAGAGGGATTTGGAGTTCTTC. It encodes CASTLTGGKRDLEFF.

This clonotype was seen ten or more times. This sequence joins TRBV7-2 and TRBJ2-1; 8 positions match TRBD1. This CDR3 spans 13 amino acids. Germline loops: CDR1 SGHTA, CDR2 FQGNSA. J lost 0 bases, V lost 11 bases, and 3 bases had no gene match. CDR3 region: CASTGGSYNEQFF. DNA for the CDR3: TGTGCCTCAACAGGGGGCTCCTACAATGAGCAGTTCTTC.

Only a few counts were recorded for this clonotype. This chain uses TRBV11-2 with TRBJ2-1; the D gene is possibly TRBD2 (6 bases). Germline V gene lookup returns CDR1 SGHAT and CDR2 FQNNGV. This CDR3 is built from 17 residues. V was pared by 4 bases and J by 5 bases, with 21 bases between. The CDR3 here is CASSSTGGSGRHNEQFF. The CDR3 DNA is TGTGCCAGCAGCTCTACCGGAGGTAGCGGACGCCACAATGAGCAGTTCTTC.

This chain connects TRBV20-1 to TRBJ2-5; weak D call: TRBD1 (5 bases). Germline V CDR1 and CDR2: DFQATT, SNEGSKA (reference sequence). Trimming took 2 bases from V and 7 from J, leaving 8 bases between them. The length of the CDR3 is 11 residues. CDR3 in amino acids: CSARWGPTQYF. The DNA of the CDR3 is TGCAGTGCTAGATGGGGCCCGACCCAGTACTTC.

The chain uses TRBV4-1 and TRBJ2-3; D gene unclear. Trimming left V 0 bases short and J 1 base short, with 8 bases between. The CDR3 sequence is 15 residues long. Per the germline V gene, CDR1 is MGHRA and CDR2 is YSYEKL. The CDR3 nucleotides read TGCGCCAGCAGCCAAGATACAATGGGCACAGATACGCAGTATTTT. Amino acid sequence: CASSQDTMGTDTQYF.

This clonotype has at least ten counts. V usage is TRBV7-3 and J usage is TRBJ1-1; the match to TRBD1 covers 7 bases. The junction had 2 bases not matched to a gene; V was cut back by 5 bases and J by 5 bases. The CDR3 is 12 residues long. Germline V gene data show CDR1 as SGHTA and CDR2 as FQGTGA. CDR3 amino acids: CASSQGGTEAFF. Here the CDR3 DNA reads TGTGCCAGCAGCCAGGGGGGGACTGAAGCTTTCTTT.

This clonotype showed up many times. The chain is built from TRBV7-2 and TRBJ1-6; 10 bases are shared with TRBD1. Germline CDR1 is SGHTA and CDR2 is FQGNSA. With V trimmed by 3 bases and J by 8 bases, 4 bases remained unmatched. This CDR3 contains 15 residues. The CDR3 spells CASSFGGTGDSPLHF. CDR3 sequence (DNA): TGTGCCAGCAGCTTTGGAGGGACAGGGGATTCACCCCTCCACTTT.

In its sample, this clonotype was seen a few times. The J gene is TRBJ2-5, the V gene TRBV6-6; D is unclear. Looked up from germline, CDR1 is MNHNY and CDR2 is SVGAGI (reference sequence). The CDR3 extends over 14 amino acids. V gave up 0 bases and J gave up 5 bases, with 10 bases separating them. The CDR3 DNA reads as TGTGCCAGCAGTTACTCGGATCTACGGGAGACCCAGTACTTC. As protein: CASSYSDLRETQYF.

This clonotype was seen a handful of times. CDR3 DNA sequence: TGTGCCAGCAGTAATCCGGACGAGCAGTACTTC. Encoded protein: CASSNPDEQYF. V gene TRBV6-6 combines with J gene TRBJ2-7, with D unclear. Germline-derived CDR1 and CDR2 are MNHNY and SVGAGI (reference sequence). Trimming left V 5 bases short and J 5 bases short, with 7 bases between. There are 11 residues in the CDR3.

The gene calls are TRBV7-8 and TRBJ2-2; weak D call: TRBD1 (6 bases). Germline V gives CDR1 SGHVS, CDR2 FQNEAQ. Trimming removed 5 bases at V and 3 bases at J, with 13 bases between. The CDR3 is made up of 15 amino acids. The DNA of the CDR3 is TGTGCCAGCAGCCCCAGCAGGGGTTACACCGGGGAGCTGTTTTTT. It encodes CASSPSRGYTGELFF.

There are a few counts of this clonotype. The V gene is TRBV20-1, the J gene TRBJ2-3; TRBD1 aligns across 9 bases. J lost 4 bases, V lost 3 bases, and 8 bases had no gene match. This CDR3 has 15 amino acids. Germline values: CDR1 DFQATT, CDR2 SNEGSKA (reference sequence). CDR3 sequence (DNA): TGCAGTGCTAGTACCCGGGACAGGGAAGCAGATACGCAGTATTTT. Amino acids: CSASTRDREADTQYF.

V gene TRBV5-1 combines with J gene TRBJ2-5; D assignment may be TRBD1 or TRBD2 (5 bases each). Trimming left V 0 bases short and J 7 bases short, with 22 bases between. Germline V CDR1 and CDR2: SGHRS, YFSETQ. The CDR3 length is 17 residues. The CDR3 loop reads CASSLDQGSGPIGTQYF. In DNA form, the CDR3 reads TGCGCCAGCAGCTTGGATCAGGGTTCGGGACCAATCGGGACCCAGTACTTC. Full variable domain (outside the CDR3, taken from reference TRBV5-1 and TRBJ2-5): KAGVTQTPRYLIKTRGQQVTLSCSPISGHRSVSWYQQTPGQGLQFLFEYFSETQRNKGNFPGRFSGRQFSNSRSEMNVSTLELGDSALYLCASSLDQGSGPIGTQYFGPGTRLLVL.

Of note for this clonotype: Compared with germline, one end of the junction differs, possibly owing to a read error. The V gene is TRBV28, the J gene TRBJ2-3; no definite D call. Germline values: CDR1 MDHEN, CDR2 SYDVKM. This CDR3 has 12 residues. The CDR3: CASSPSIDTQYF. The DNA for the CDR3 is TGTGCCAGCAGCCCAAGCATAGATACGCAGTATTTT.

This clonotype has ten or more counts. The chain couples TRBV5-4 to TRBJ2-4; D may match TRBD1 or TRBD2 (5 bases each). Trimming shortened V by 4 bases and J by 0 bases, and 17 bases separated the two germline ends. CDR1 is SGHNT and CDR2 is YYREEE in the germline V gene (reference sequence). There are 17 residues in the CDR3. The CDR3 DNA follows: TGTGCCAGCAGCATCGATGGGGGACCCCTAGCCAAAAACATTCAGTACTTC. Protein product: CASSIDGGPLAKNIQYF.

This clonotype was seen a few times. The chain links TRBV7-9 to TRBJ2-7; D is possibly TRBD2 (7 bases). This CDR3 is 13 amino acids long. Trimming took 11 bases from V and 7 from J, leaving 21 bases between them. Germline CDR1 is SEHNR and CDR2 is FQNEAQ (reference sequence). The CDR3 loop reads CAGTSRTAGEQYF. CDR3 sequence (DNA): TGTGCCGGGACTTCGAGGACAGCGGGGGAGCAGTACTTC.